This TCR beta chain was documented in a study of T cells in Graves' hyperthyroidism and ophthalmopathy. Exclusions: uncontrolled infection, other autoimmune disease, pregnancy, lactation. Study-level findings and limits: Before onset, by a median of 6.5 months, the model predicted ophthalmopathy. Also found in blood were most expanded thyroid clonotypes above 0.001.

This clonotype came up many times. The target antigen is unknown. Deletions cut 6 bases from V and 10 bases from J, with 13 bases between. Germline V gives CDR1 SNHLY, CDR2 FYNNEI. There are 13 residues in the CDR3. Amplification yielded TCR beta CDR3 regions, with RNA transcripts as the source. The primer set for the first-round RT-PCR of the TCR CDR3 was HTBI. Each CDR3 protein is one row after TCRdb ran MiXCR on the multiplex PCR reads. The sample records under 700,000 distinct CDR3 sequences, around 42% being singletons. This chain connects TRBV2 to TRBJ1-6; D is possibly TRBD1 (6 bases). This TCR was recovered from a woman between 18 and 30 years old with Graves' hyperthyroidism. What was sequenced was peripheral blood or thyroid tissue (not recorded which). The CDR3 loop is CASRTGAWSPLHF. DNA for the CDR3: TGTGCCAGCAGAACGGGGGCTTGGTCACCCCTCCACTTT.